What follows are 28 T cell receptor beta chains derived from one specimen sequenced in a study of blood T cell repertoires in COVID-19 (dated by TCRdb to about 2020). Libraries were made using the immunoSEQ multiplex PCR assay. TCRdb took over this immuneACCESS table, retaining in-frame rearrangements with V and J assigned. Such tables are incomplete; in checked studies, under half of the missing clones stem from an unresolved V gene, and the remainder is unexplained. Counted in this sample were about 73,000 clones; 70% to 85% of them appeared once. Of the sample, about 3.9% is held by the ten largest clones. Sequences were obtained from peripheral blood. These receptors came from a woman aged 60-70 years with acute or convalescent COVID-19.

The rearrangement joins TRBV11-3 to TRBJ2-3; a possible D gene is TRBD2 (5 bases). From germline, CDR1 is SGHNT and CDR2 YENEEA. The CDR3 totals 13 residues. Between the trimmed V and J ends, which lost 1 base and 3 bases, there was a span of 5 bases. The CDR3: CASSLGGTDTQYF. The CDR3 DNA sequence: TGTGCCAGCAGCTTAGGAGGGACAGATACGCAGTATTTT.

DNA for the CDR3: TGTGCCAGTAGTATGTTCGGCGGTACCTACGAGCAGTACTTC. This gives the protein CASSMFGGTYEQYF. This chain uses TRBV19 with TRBJ2-7; D uncertain. Between the trimmed V and J ends, which lost 3 bases and 2 bases, there was a span of 11 bases. Germline-derived CDR1 and CDR2 are LNHDA and SQIVND (reference sequence). CDR3 size: 14 residues. Full variable domain (rest looked up from reference TRBV19 and TRBJ2-7): DGGITQSPKYLFRKEGQNVTLSCEQNLNHDAMYWYRQDPGQGLRLIYYSQIVNDFQKGDIAEGYSVSREKKESFPLTVTSAQKNPTAFYLCASSMFGGTYEQYFGPGTRLTVT.

V and J are TRBV4-1 and TRBJ1-6; 7 bases agree with TRBD1. The J segment lost 7 bases and the V segment lost 1 base, leaving 4 bases of the junction unmatched. The length of the CDR3 is 15 residues. Germline V gene sequence: CDR1 MGHRA, CDR2 YSYEKL. As DNA, the CDR3 is TGCGCCAGCAGCCAAGGGACAGGTCAAAATTCACCCCTCCACTTT. Protein product: CASSQGTGQNSPLHF.

The gene calls are TRBV6-6 and TRBJ2-5; weak D call: TRBD1 (6 bases). The germline V gene has CDR1 MNHNY and CDR2 SVGAGI (reference sequence). V was clipped by 6 bases and J by 3 bases, with 11 bases between them. The CDR3 consists of 13 residues. The CDR3 spells CASSLTGKETQYF. CDR3 bases: TGTGCCAGCAGCCTGACAGGAAAAGAGACCCAGTACTTC.

In the case of this clone: At the DNA level, this CDR3 is encoded by other sequences in the same sample as well. This chain uses TRBV28 with TRBJ1-5; TRBD1 aligns across 10 bases. This CDR3 is 20 amino acids long. Per the germline V gene, CDR1 is MDHEN and CDR2 is SYDVKM. J was trimmed by 0 bases and V by 5 bases; bases with no gene match: 16. The CDR3 here is CASSPLTGGGPPYSNQPQHF. CDR3 bases: TGTGCCAGCAGTCCCCTGACAGGGGGCGGTCCACCATATAGCAATCAGCCCCAGCATTTT.

The chain has TRBV7-9 and TRBJ2-7, with D maybe TRBD1 (5 bases). V was clipped by 5 bases and J by 0 bases, with 14 bases between them. Germline CDR1 SEHNR, CDR2 FQNEAQ (reference sequence). This CDR3 region has 15 residues. The chain's CDR3 is CASSHPTASSYEQYF. The CDR3 DNA follows: TGTGCCAGCAGCCACCCGACAGCGAGCTCCTACGAGCAGTACTTC.

The rearrangement uses TRBV20-1 and TRBJ2-1; TRBD2 agrees at 9 bases. The junction had 6 bases not matched to a gene; V was cut back by 3 bases and J by 0 bases. Germline lookup yields CDR1 DFQATT and CDR2 SNEGSKA (reference sequence). This CDR3 region has 16 residues. CDR3 loop: CSASSGGTFSYNEQFF. CDR3 coding DNA: TGCAGTGCTAGTAGCGGGGGTACCTTCTCCTACAATGAGCAGTTCTTC.

This chain uses TRBV6-6 with TRBJ2-7, with D maybe TRBD1 (7 bases). The CDR3 sequence is 16 residues long. Germline assignment: CDR1 MNHNY and CDR2 SVGAGI (reference sequence). V lost 4 bases, J lost 0 bases, and 16 bases lay in between. This CDR3 is CASSSRGAIGSYEQYF. Here the CDR3 DNA reads TGTGCCAGCAGTTCCAGGGGGGCTATAGGCTCCTACGAGCAGTACTTC.

The chain couples TRBV5-4 to TRBJ1-1, with 9 positions matching TRBD1. This CDR3 comprises 15 residues. Germline V CDR1 and CDR2: SGHNT, YYREEE (reference sequence). With V trimmed by 4 bases and J by 0 bases, 4 bases remained unmatched. The CDR3 sequence is CASSRGQGMNTEAFF. The CDR3 DNA reads TGTGCCAGCAGCCGCGGACAGGGGATGAACACTGAAGCTTTCTTT.

The rearrangement uses TRBV9 and TRBJ2-2; D is unclear. The CDR3 has 15 amino acids. V was trimmed by 4 bases and J by 6 bases, leaving 16 bases between them. Germline CDR1 is SGDLS and CDR2 is YYNGEE. The CDR3 protein is CASSSRVSPAGELFF. The CDR3 bases are TGTGCCAGCAGCTCCCGGGTCTCCCCCGCCGGGGAGCTGTTTTTT. The whole variable domain, filled in from reference TRBV9 and TRBJ2-2, reads DSGVTQTPKHLITATGQRVTLRCSPRSGDLSVYWYQQSLDQGLQFLIQYYNGEERAKGNILERFSAQQFPDLHSELNLSSLELGDSALYFCASSSRVSPAGELFFGEGSRLTVL.

J is TRBJ2-1 and V is TRBV24-1; 8 nucleotides align to TRBD1. The ends lost 2 bases at V and 14 bases at J; junction bases unmatched: 4. CDR1 and CDR2 from the germline V gene are KGHDR and SFDVKD. This CDR3 is built from 12 residues. CDR3 nucleotides: TGTGCCACCAGTGATTACCAGGGGGCTGAGTTCTTC. Protein product: CATSDYQGAEFF.

This clone has just a few counts. The chain has TRBV19 and TRBJ1-5, with 7 nucleotides matching TRBD1. The length of the CDR3 is 15 residues. Trimming removed 4 bases from V and 2 bases from J; junction bases left unmatched: 5. Germline loops: CDR1 LNHDA, CDR2 SQIVND (reference sequence). The CDR3 DNA is TGTGCCAGTAGTAGTAGACAGGGAGGCAATCAGCCCCAGCATTTT. Translation: CASSSRQGGNQPQHF.

The V call is TRBV18, the J call TRBJ1-1; TRBD1 matches at 7 bases. This CDR3 contains 14 residues. The germline gives CDR1 KGHSH, CDR2 LQKENI. The trim removed 5 bases at V and 4 bases at J, leaving 7 bases unmatched. CDR3: CASSSTGMGTEAFF. In nucleotides, the CDR3 is TGTGCCAGCTCATCGACAGGGATGGGCACTGAAGCTTTCTTT.

The genes are TRBV28 and TRBJ1-1, with 8 bases lining up with TRBD1. V was pared by 6 bases and J by 5 bases, with 8 bases of the junction left unmatched. From germline, CDR1 is MDHEN and CDR2 SYDVKM. The CDR3 has 14 residues. The CDR3 protein is CASSGQGGATEAFF. The DNA for the CDR3 is TGTGCCAGCAGCGGACAGGGTGGGGCAACTGAAGCTTTCTTT.

The V call is TRBV27, the J call TRBJ2-7; 8 nucleotides agree with TRBD1. V was pared by 0 bases and J by 5 bases, with 6 bases of the junction left unmatched. CDR1 MNHEY and CDR2 SMNVEV come from the germline V gene (reference sequence). This CDR3 is built from 15 residues. The CDR3 is CASSLSATGVHEQYF. The CDR3 nucleotides read TGTGCCAGCAGTTTATCTGCGACAGGGGTCCACGAGCAGTACTTC.

The chain joins TRBV5-1 to TRBJ2-7, with no clear D. V shed 0 bases and J shed 0 bases, with 10 bases lying between them. CDR1 SGHRS and CDR2 YFSETQ come from the germline V gene. The CDR3 has 15 amino acids. The CDR3 DNA is TGCGCCAGCAGCTTGGCCGTGGTCGGCTCCTACGAGCAGTACTTC. Its translation: CASSLAVVGSYEQYF.

The chain combines TRBV28 with TRBJ1-1; a possible D gene is TRBD1 (6 bases). The length of the CDR3 is 16 residues. With 5 bases removed from V and 3 bases from J, the gap between germline ends came to 19 bases. Per the germline V gene, CDR1 is MDHEN and CDR2 is SYDVKM. The CDR3 sequence is CASSPGGAGAYTEAFF. Written as DNA, the CDR3 is TGTGCCAGCAGTCCCGGGGGGGCAGGGGCGTACACTGAAGCTTTCTTT.

Only a few counts were recorded for this clone. This rearrangement joins TRBV18 to TRBJ2-5, with D possibly being TRBD2 (5 bases). The germline CDR1 and CDR2 sequences are KGHSH and LQKENI. The CDR3 consists of 14 residues. V was cut by 8 bases and J by 2 bases, with 15 bases left in between. Here the CDR3 reads CASHLQRHQETQYF. The CDR3 DNA reads as TGTGCCAGCCACCTCCAGCGGCATCAAGAGACCCAGTACTTC.

V is TRBV5-6 and J is TRBJ2-1; D gene unclear. In germline, CDR1 is SGHDT, CDR2 YYEEEE. V lost 0 bases, J lost 4 bases, and 5 bases lay in between. The CDR3 spans 13 residues. The CDR3 nucleotides read TGTGCCAGCAGCTTGGGGCAATACAATGAGCAGTTCTTC. Its protein is CASSLGQYNEQFF.

The V gene is TRBV9, the J gene TRBJ1-3; the D gene is possibly TRBD1 (5 bases). Trimming shortened V by 6 bases and J by 0 bases, and 10 bases separated the two germline ends. Germline V gene data show CDR1 as SGDLS and CDR2 as YYNGEE. This CDR3 comprises 14 residues. DNA for the CDR3: TGTGCCAGCACCCAGGGACTCTCTGGAAACACCATATATTTT. It translates to CASTQGLSGNTIYF. Full variable domain (rest looked up from reference TRBV9 and TRBJ1-3): DSGVTQTPKHLITATGQRVTLRCSPRSGDLSVYWYQQSLDQGLQFLIQYYNGEERAKGNILERFSAQQFPDLHSELNLSSLELGDSALYFCASTQGLSGNTIYFGEGSWLTVV.

The chain links TRBV7-2 to TRBJ2-3; 15 nucleotides agree with TRBD2. J lost 3 bases, V lost 1 base, and 2 bases had no gene match. This CDR3 has 17 amino acids. From germline, CDR1 is SGHTA and CDR2 FQGNSA. The CDR3 loop is CASSLGGLAGGTDTQYF. CDR3 bases: TGTGCCAGCAGCTTAGGGGGACTAGCGGGGGGTACAGATACGCAGTATTTT.

The V gene is TRBV6-6, the J gene TRBJ1-2; D is uncertain. The ends were cut back, 6 bases at V and 4 bases at J, with 18 bases in the middle. CDR1 and CDR2 (germline): MNHNY, SVGAGI (reference sequence). The CDR3 contains 15 residues. In DNA form, the CDR3 reads TGTGCCAGCAGCCCCCGGATCGAGGGATGCTATGGCTACACCTTC. Residues: CASSPRIEGCYGYTF.

The genes are TRBV5-1 and TRBJ2-2; 7 positions agree with TRBD1. Losses at the gene ends were 4 bases for V and 0 bases for J; bases not matched to a gene: 3. The CDR3 extends over 15 amino acids. Germline V gene sequence: CDR1 SGHRS, CDR2 YFSETQ. The CDR3 loop is CASSGGQPNTGELFF. DNA for the CDR3: TGCGCCAGCAGCGGGGGACAGCCGAACACCGGGGAGCTGTTTTTT.

This clone was observed a handful of times. The chain links TRBV29-1 to TRBJ2-7, with D possibly TRBD2 on 5 matching bases. V was cut by 6 bases and J by 5 bases, with 20 bases left in between. The CDR3 is 14 residues long. Germline CDR1 reads SQVTM; CDR2 reads ANQGSEA. CDR3 coding DNA: TGCAGCGTCACCTCGCGACTCCAGCGGAACGAGCAGTACTTC. Amino acid sequence: CSVTSRLQRNEQYF.

The V call is TRBV19, the J call TRBJ2-5, with TRBD2 matching over 8 bases. Germline trimming cut 8 bases from V and 5 bases from J; bases unmatched to any gene: 10. Per the germline V gene, CDR1 is LNHDA and CDR2 is SQIVND (reference sequence). This CDR3 has 14 residues. CDR3 region: CASGSGRGGETQYF. The CDR3 bases are TGTGCCAGTGGAAGCGGGAGAGGTGGCGAGACCCAGTACTTC.

V usage is TRBV7-2 and J usage is TRBJ1-2; D is perhaps TRBD1 (5 bases). Trimming removed 3 bases from V and 1 base from J, with 9 bases in between. The CDR3 is 14 amino acids. The V gene's germline CDR1 is SGHTA and CDR2 FQGNSA. This chain's CDR3 is CASSLPGLNYGYTF. The CDR3 DNA is TGTGCCAGCAGCTTGCCAGGGCTTAACTATGGCTACACCTTC.

The J gene is TRBJ1-4, the V gene TRBV11-2; a weak D match, TRBD1 (6 bases). The ends were cut back, 1 base at V and 4 bases at J, with 10 bases in the middle. The CDR3 runs 15 residues. CDR1 is SGHAT and CDR2 is FQNNGV in the germline V gene. The CDR3 DNA is TGTGCCAGCAGCTTAGGGGGGCAGTTTAATGAAAAACTGTTTTTT. Protein sequence: CASSLGGQFNEKLFF.

In its sample, this clone was seen a few times. The chain carries TRBV20-1 and TRBJ1-1, with TRBD1 matching over 10 bases. This CDR3 has 16 residues. V dropped 3 bases and J dropped 4; count of bases not matched to a gene: 11. CDR1 DFQATT and CDR2 SNEGSKA come from the germline V gene (reference sequence). CDR3 DNA sequence: TGCAGTGCTAGTGGGGGACAGGGGATAGGGAGCACTGAAGCTTTCTTT. Translation: CSASGGQGIGSTEAFF.